This is a list of T cell receptor beta chains from one sample in a study of T-cell memory formation after mild COVID-19. TCRdb ran MiXCR on the 5' RACE reads and lists one entry per CDR3 protein. The sample lists 250,000 to 400,000 distinct CDR3 sequences; roughly an eighth were seen once. Material: PBMCs or a T cell subset sorted from them (not recorded which). These receptors came from a man aged 18 to 30 who had mild COVID-19 (a few samples of this study predate the infection). Cell type and time point are not known. The CDR3 runs from the conserved cysteine through the conserved F or W.

v_gene	j_gene	CDR3aa
TRBV5-1	TRBJ2-1	CASSLGQGASDEQFF
TRBV7-8	TRBJ2-7	CASSLLASGSYEQYF
TRBV6-5	TRBJ1-2	CASSYTGPNYGYTF
TRBV6-5	TRBJ2-1	CASRVGGGDEQFF
TRBV29-1	TRBJ2-3	CSVEGLGLAGAADTQYF
TRBV2	TRBJ1-5	CASRTGDGQPQHF
TRBV5-1	TRBJ1-1	CASSQDGTNTEAFF
TRBV10-2	TRBJ2-7	CASSESPVSSYEQYF
TRBV6-4	TRBJ1-6	CASSDYLAGYNSPLHF
TRBV12-3/TRBV12-4	TRBJ2-5	CASSPRVRGTQYF
TRBV5-1	TRBJ2-2	CASSQAGTGGTGELFF
TRBV7-9	TRBJ1-4	CASSPRGGRQTTNEKLFF
TRBV24-1	TRBJ2-3	CATSETGSTDTQYF
TRBV7-9	TRBJ2-7	CASSLALGEVGEQYF
TRBV24-1	TRBJ1-4	CATSDRGPSQKLFF
TRBV10-3	TRBJ2-3	CATTQGGSTDTQYF
TRBV7-2	TRBJ2-3	CASSLRQGADTQYF
TRBV28	TRBJ1-2	CASREGQGRYTF
TRBV12-3/TRBV12-4	TRBJ2-1	CASSLGGFQFF
TRBV11-2	TRBJ2-2	CASSRTAGELFF
TRBV2	TRBJ1-1	CASSDGDRVSEAFF
TRBV24-1	TRBJ2-1	CATSPTSGDLEQFF
TRBV7-9	TRBJ2-7	CASSTTTGGSYEQYF
TRBV5-1	TRBJ2-5	CASSLGTGGGETQYF
TRBV6-1	TRBJ2-3	CASRVQGTDTQYF
TRBV6-2/TRBV6-3	TRBJ2-1	CATRWAGASYNEQFF
TRBV12-3/TRBV12-4	TRBJ1-1	CASSPRDRVSMNTEAFF
TRBV5-1	TRBJ1-2	CASSLGQVPGYGYTF
TRBV12-3/TRBV12-4	TRBJ2-3	CASTFRDTQYF
TRBV4-1	TRBJ2-7	CASSQVWTGTYEQYF
TRBV12-3/TRBV12-4	TRBJ1-5	CASRKAGGNQPQHF
TRBV5-5	TRBJ1-6	CASSLQGYNSPLHF
TRBV5-1	TRBJ2-1	CASSLAGGGAKGEQFF
TRBV20-1	TRBJ1-2	CSASPGGGYTF
TRBV6-5	TRBJ2-2	CASSYGLPNTGELFF
TRBV5-1	TRBJ2-7	CASSWPSGQLSSEQYF
TRBV5-6	TRBJ2-2	CASSLARELANTGELFF
TRBV9	TRBJ2-1	CASSPGTSSIDEQFF
TRBV2	TRBJ2-7	CASSAPPSYEQYF
TRBV4-1	TRBJ1-1	CASSQAAGQRNTEAFF